The 13 T cell receptor beta chains presented below share a single source sample, sequenced in a study of blood T cells in healthy people across ages. Together with a sample-barcoded 5' primer, a J-beta primer mix was included in a second PCR lasting roughly 6 to 12 cycles. One entry per CDR3 protein results from TCRdb running MiXCR on the 5' RACE reads. This sample carries 450,000 to 700,000 distinct CDR3 sequences, 27% of them seen once, and the ten largest clones take roughly 18%. Input material: blood. Receptors originate from an older woman in good health.

This clonotype has more than one count but fewer than ten. The chain combines TRBV20-1 with TRBJ2-1; TRBD2 matches at 9 bases. V lost 3 bases to trimming and J lost 9 bases; unmatched junction nucleotides: 12. The CDR3 runs 15 residues. Germline CDR1 and CDR2: DFQATT and SNEGSKA (reference sequence). The CDR3 reads CSARPPGGGALEQFF. The CDR3 coding sequence is TGCAGTGCTAGGCCCCCGGGCGGGGGGGCCCTTGAGCAGTTCTTC.

This clonotype was observed a few times. This chain uses TRBV2 with TRBJ2-5; 7 bases align to TRBD2. The trim removed 5 bases at V and 2 bases at J, leaving 11 bases unmatched. Germline V gene data show CDR1 as SNHLY and CDR2 as FYNNEI. The CDR3 length is 16 residues. CDR3 coding DNA: TGTGCCAGCAGTAAGGGGCTAGCGGTCCGGCAAGAGACCCAGTACTTC. Encoded protein: CASSKGLAVRQETQYF.

This clonotype turned up a few times. The rearrangement joins TRBV24-1 to TRBJ2-5; 7 nucleotides align to TRBD1. The CDR3 runs 15 residues. Trimming took 1 base from V and 0 from J; bases not matched to a gene: 1. CDR1 KGHDR and CDR2 SFDVKD come from the germline V gene. The CDR3 spells CATSDFDRDQETQYF. CDR3 nucleotide sequence: TGTGCCACCAGTGATTTCGACAGGGACCAAGAGACCCAGTACTTC.

A few counts support this clonotype. The chain joins TRBV12-5 to TRBJ2-3; maybe TRBD2 (6 bases). V gave up 0 bases and J gave up 9 bases, with 10 bases separating them. This CDR3 has 13 residues. Germline V gene sequence: CDR1 LGHNT, CDR2 FRNRAP. CDR3: CASGLVMGRTQYF. The CDR3 region has the DNA TGTGCTAGTGGTTTGGTAATGGGGAGGACGCAGTATTTT.

The J gene is TRBJ2-1, the V gene TRBV28; D ambiguous. Near its end, the DNA agrees better with TRBJ2-7, so the J call may be wrong. The CDR3 consists of 13 residues. Germline V gene sequence: CDR1 MDHEN, CDR2 SYDVKM. The CDR3 region is CASSLPLSGEQYF. The CDR3 nucleotides are TGTGCCAGCAGTTTACCCCTTAGTGGCGAGCAGTACTTC.

The J gene is TRBJ1-1, the V gene TRBV5-1, with 10 bases lining up with TRBD1. The CDR3 covers 16 residues. V lost 4 bases to trimming and J lost 0 bases; unmatched junction nucleotides: 6. Germline-derived CDR1 and CDR2 are SGHRS and YFSETQ. The CDR3: CASSPSGTGVNTEAFF. In DNA, the CDR3 is TGCGCCAGCAGCCCATCCGGGACAGGGGTGAACACTGAAGCTTTCTTT.

This chain joins TRBV29-1 and TRBJ2-7; D gene uncertain. Germline CDR1 reads SQVTM; CDR2 reads ANQGSEA. Trimming took 4 bases from V and 1 from J, leaving 8 bases between them. This CDR3 has 12 residues. The CDR3 DNA follows: TGCAGCGTTGCCGGGCGATCCTACGAGCAGTACTTC. Encoded protein: CSVAGRSYEQYF.

The chain is built from TRBV20-1 and TRBJ2-7; the D gene is possibly TRBD2 (7 bases). CDR1 is DFQATT and CDR2 is SNEGSKA in the germline V gene (reference sequence). Deletions cut 0 bases from V and 4 bases from J, with 22 bases between. CDR3 length equals 17 residues. The CDR3 loop is CSARDVNEGEGGYEQYF. For the CDR3, the DNA is TGCAGTGCTAGAGATGTTAATGAGGGGGAGGGAGGGTACGAGCAGTACTTC.

This clonotype has more than one count but fewer than ten. The CDR3 here is CASSLDSQEETQYF. CDR3 coding DNA: TGTGCCAGCAGCCTGGACAGTCAAGAAGAGACCCAGTACTTC. The chain couples TRBV5-6 to TRBJ2-5, with D perhaps TRBD1 (6 bases). Germline V gene sequence: CDR1 SGHDT, CDR2 YYEEEE. The CDR3 totals 14 residues. The ends were cut back, 4 bases at V and 3 bases at J, with 13 bases in the middle.

This clonotype has just a few counts. The chain is built from TRBV27 and TRBJ2-7; the match to TRBD1 covers 9 bases. CDR3 length: 15 residues. Germline CDR1 and CDR2: MNHEY and SMNVEV (reference sequence). The V segment lost 7 bases and the J segment 1 base; nucleotides outside the gene matches: 8. The CDR3 loop reads CASIHSDRGSYEQYF. The CDR3 DNA sequence: TGTGCCAGCATCCATTCGGACAGGGGTTCCTACGAGCAGTACTTC.

This clonotype has more than one count but fewer than ten. This rearrangement joins TRBV7-2 to TRBJ1-2, with unresolved D. The ends were cut back, 5 bases at V and 7 bases at J, with 11 bases in the middle. CDR3 length: 12 residues. Germline CDR1 and CDR2: SGHTA and FQGNSA. For the CDR3, the DNA is TGTGCCAGCAGCACCGGTGGTCCTGGCTACACCTTC. The encoded protein is CASSTGGPGYTF.

This rearrangement joins TRBV7-2 to TRBJ2-5; D is tentatively TRBD1 or TRBD2 (6 bases each). This CDR3 region has 17 residues. From germline, CDR1 is SGHTA and CDR2 FQGNSA. V was cut by 1 base and J by 6 bases, with 21 bases left in between. In nucleotides, the CDR3 is TGTGCCAGCAGCTTAGAAGTTGTAGGGGGGCGGGCGAAGACCCAGTACTTC. Protein: CASSLEVVGGRAKTQYF.

The V and J genes are TRBV7-3 and TRBJ2-1, with 12 bases aligning to TRBD1. V was pared by 5 bases and J by 9 bases, with 5 bases of the junction left unmatched. Per germline, CDR1 SGHTA and CDR2 FQGTGA. The CDR3 extends over 14 amino acids. DNA for the CDR3: TGTGCCAGCAGCCGGGACAGGGGGCTTGGTGAGCAGTTCTTC. Translation gives CASSRDRGLGEQFF.